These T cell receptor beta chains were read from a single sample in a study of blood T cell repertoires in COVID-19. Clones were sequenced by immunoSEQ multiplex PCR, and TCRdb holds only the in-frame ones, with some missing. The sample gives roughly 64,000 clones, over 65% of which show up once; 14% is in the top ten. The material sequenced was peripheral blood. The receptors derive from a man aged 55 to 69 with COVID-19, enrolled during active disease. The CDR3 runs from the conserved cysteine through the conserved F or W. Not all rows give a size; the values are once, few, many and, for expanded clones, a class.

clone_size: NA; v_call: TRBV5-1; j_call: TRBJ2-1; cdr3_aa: CASSFFGGANNEQFF
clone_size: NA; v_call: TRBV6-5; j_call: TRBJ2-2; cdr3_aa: CASSYVGGAGELFF
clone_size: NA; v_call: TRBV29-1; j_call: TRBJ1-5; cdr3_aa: CSVEAGGNQPQHF
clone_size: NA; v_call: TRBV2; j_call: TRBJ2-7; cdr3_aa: CASAASFGGATGYEQYF
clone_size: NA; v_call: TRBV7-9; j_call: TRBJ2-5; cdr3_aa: CASSLARDGETQYF
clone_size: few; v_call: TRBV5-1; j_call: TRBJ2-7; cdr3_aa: CASSLEAGSSGGVSYEQYF
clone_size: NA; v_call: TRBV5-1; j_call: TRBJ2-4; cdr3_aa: CASSPTTTGSGNIQYF
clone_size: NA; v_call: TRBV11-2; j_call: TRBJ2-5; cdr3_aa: CASSPSSGMHRTQYF
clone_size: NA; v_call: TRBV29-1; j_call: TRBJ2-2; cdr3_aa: CSANGRDTGELFF
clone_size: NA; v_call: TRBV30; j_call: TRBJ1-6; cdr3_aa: CATSRGNTNNSPLHF
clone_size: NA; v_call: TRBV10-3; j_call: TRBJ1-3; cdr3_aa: CAISDEKYSGNTIYF
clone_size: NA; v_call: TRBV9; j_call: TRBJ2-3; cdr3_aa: CASSGGRGHTDTQYF
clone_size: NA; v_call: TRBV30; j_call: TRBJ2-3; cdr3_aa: CAWSVRLASDTQYF
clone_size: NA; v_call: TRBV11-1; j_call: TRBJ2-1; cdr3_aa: CASSLTDSGEQFF
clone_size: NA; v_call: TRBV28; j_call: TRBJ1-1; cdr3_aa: CASSLGVVGAGAFF
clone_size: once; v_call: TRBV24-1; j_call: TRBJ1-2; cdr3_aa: CATSDSPSGGRGYTF
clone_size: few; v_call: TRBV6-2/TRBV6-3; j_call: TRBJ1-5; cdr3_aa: CASSQGQGRRPQHF
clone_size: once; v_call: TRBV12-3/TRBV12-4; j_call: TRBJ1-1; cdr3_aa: CASSYSRWVF
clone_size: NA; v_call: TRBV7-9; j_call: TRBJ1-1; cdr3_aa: CASSLLGQGHEAFF
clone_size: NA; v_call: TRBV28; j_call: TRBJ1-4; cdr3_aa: CASSTGRNEKLFF
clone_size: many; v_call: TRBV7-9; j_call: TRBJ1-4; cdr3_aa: CASSLRGTNEKLFF
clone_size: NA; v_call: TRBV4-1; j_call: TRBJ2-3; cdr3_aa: CASSQVLTTDTQYF
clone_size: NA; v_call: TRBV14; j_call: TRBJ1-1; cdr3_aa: CASSQTGKAFF
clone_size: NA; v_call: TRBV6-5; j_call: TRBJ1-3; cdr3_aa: CASSYSGGGGGNTIYF
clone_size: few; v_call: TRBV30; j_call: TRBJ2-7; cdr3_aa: CAWSAGQSGEQYF
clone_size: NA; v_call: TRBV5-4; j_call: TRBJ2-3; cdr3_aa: CASSPASTGTGDTQYF
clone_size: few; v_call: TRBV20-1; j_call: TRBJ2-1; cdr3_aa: CSVRTMEQFF
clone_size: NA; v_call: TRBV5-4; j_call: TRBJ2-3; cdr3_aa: CASSDRTKASTDTQYF
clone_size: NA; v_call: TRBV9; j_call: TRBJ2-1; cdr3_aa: CASSVGSGRYNEQFF
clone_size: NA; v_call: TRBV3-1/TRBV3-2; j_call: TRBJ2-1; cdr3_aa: CASSQFTKNEQFF
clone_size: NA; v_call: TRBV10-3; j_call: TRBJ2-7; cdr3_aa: CAISELPRVGEYF
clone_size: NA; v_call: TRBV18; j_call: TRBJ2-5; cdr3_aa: CASSRLREETQYF
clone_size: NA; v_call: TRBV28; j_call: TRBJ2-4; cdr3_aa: CASSLYRGGSKNIQYF
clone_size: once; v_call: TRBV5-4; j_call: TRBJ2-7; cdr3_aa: CASSLREGAYEQYF
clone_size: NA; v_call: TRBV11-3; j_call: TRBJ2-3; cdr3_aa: CASRDRVETDTQYF
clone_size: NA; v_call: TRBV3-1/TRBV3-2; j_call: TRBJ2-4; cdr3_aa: CASSLGTSGGKGYIQYF
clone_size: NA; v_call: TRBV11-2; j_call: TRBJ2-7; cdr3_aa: CASSLGQTGYEQYF
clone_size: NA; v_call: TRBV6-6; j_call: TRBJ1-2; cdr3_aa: CASSYTGTGNYGYTF
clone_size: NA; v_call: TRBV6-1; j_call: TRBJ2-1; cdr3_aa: CASSEMSGVGEQFF
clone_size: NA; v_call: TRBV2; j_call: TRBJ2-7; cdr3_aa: CAIGTSYEQYF
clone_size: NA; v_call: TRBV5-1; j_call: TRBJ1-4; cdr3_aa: CASSLEGTANEKLFF
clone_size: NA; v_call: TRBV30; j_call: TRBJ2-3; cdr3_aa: CAWSSSGGNTQYF
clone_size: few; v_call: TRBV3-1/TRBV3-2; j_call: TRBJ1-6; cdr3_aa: CASSQDWTGMRNSPLHF
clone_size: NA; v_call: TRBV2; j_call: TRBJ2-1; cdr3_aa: CARPYQAEQFF
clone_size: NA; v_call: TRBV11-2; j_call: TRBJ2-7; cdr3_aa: CASSFGTATTYEQYF
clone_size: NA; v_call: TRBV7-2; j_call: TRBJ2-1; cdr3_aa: CASSEGRGYNEQFF
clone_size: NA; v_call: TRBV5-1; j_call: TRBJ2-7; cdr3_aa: CASSQTGGGYEQYF
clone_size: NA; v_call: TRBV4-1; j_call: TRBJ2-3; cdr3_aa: CASSRDNTFGDTQYF
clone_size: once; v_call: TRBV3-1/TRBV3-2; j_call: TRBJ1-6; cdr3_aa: CASSLITGVNSPLHF
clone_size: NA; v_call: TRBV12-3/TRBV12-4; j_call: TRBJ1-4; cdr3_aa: CASSQRDEKLFF
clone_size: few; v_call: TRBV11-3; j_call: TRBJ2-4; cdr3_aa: CASSLDLGRTSIQYF
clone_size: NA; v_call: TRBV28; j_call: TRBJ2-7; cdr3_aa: CASSLGGVGYEQYF
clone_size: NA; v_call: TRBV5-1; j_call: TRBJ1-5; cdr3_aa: CASSFTGVGQPQHF
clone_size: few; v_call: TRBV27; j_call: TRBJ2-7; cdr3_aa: CASYQRDRSSYEQYF
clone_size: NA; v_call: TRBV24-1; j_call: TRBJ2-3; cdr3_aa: CATSDYRGRGDTQYF
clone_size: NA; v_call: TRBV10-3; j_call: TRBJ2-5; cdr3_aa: CAISVRGNQETQYF
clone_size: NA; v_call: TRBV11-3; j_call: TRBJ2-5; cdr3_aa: CASSFNLGTRQETQYF
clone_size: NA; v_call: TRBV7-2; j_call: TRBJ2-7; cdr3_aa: CASSPHLYEQYF
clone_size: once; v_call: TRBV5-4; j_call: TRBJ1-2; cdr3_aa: CASSPYGTDKHYGYTF